The following is a T cell receptor (beta chain) sequence with its context. The antigen remains unidentified. It is likely a read error, because the conserved phenylalanine at the end of the CDR3 is missing. The DNA is left out, because the CDR3 cannot be placed on it with certainty; the CDR3 is given as TCRdb lists it. RNA transcripts yielded amplified TCR beta CDR3 regions. Primed by the HTBI set, a first-round RT-PCR was run on the TCR CDR3. From the multiplex PCR reads, TCRdb called clonotypes with MiXCR, one entry per CDR3 protein. The sample holds about 840,000 distinct CDR3 sequences, 38% seen once. This entry is derived from a study of T cells in Graves' hyperthyroidism and ophthalmopathy. About the research overall: Peripheral blood sampling occurred at initial diagnosis, before any treatment.

The CDR3 is 11 amino acids long, termini counted. Per germline, CDR1 SGHTA and CDR2 FQGNSA. Hyperthyroidism in the patients, aged 18 to 65, was newly diagnosed and under 2 months in duration. Study-level points and caveats: Most clonotypes that expanded in the thyroid above 0.001 also showed up in blood. Prediction of ophthalmopathy progression came a median roughly 7.1 months pre-onset.

This sequence was found in a young man with Graves' hyperthyroidism. This chain connects TRBV7-2 to TRBJ1-1; the table assigns TRBD1, which was not confirmed against the DNA. The sequenced material came from blood. CDR3 in amino acids: CASSARGEANY.